This T cell receptor (beta chain) was recorded in a study of T cells in Graves' hyperthyroidism and ophthalmopathy. Study details: Peripheral blood samples were taken at initial diagnosis, prior to any treatment. General observations from the study: Blood also carried most thyroid clonotypes expanded above 0.001. Ophthalmopathy was predicted by the model a median of roughly 6.6 months ahead of onset.

Aged 18 to 65, the patients had hyperthyroidism that was newly diagnosed and had lasted under 2 months. With 6 bases clipped from V and 5 bases from J, the junction kept 8 bases outside the gene matches. Germline V gene lookup returns CDR1 MRHNA and CDR2 SNTAGT. The CDR3 is 14 amino acids. This clonotype was seen ten or more times. Its target is unknown. Researchers amplified the TCR beta CDR3 regions from RNA transcripts. When the TCR CDR3 underwent first-round RT-PCR, the HTBI primer set was used. TCRdb fed the multiplex PCR reads into MiXCR, producing one record per CDR3 protein. The profile covers a few hundred thousand distinct CDR3 sequences, with over 15% appearing a single time and around 3.4% taken by the ten largest.

The rearrangement joins TRBV6-4 to TRBJ1-1; 8 bases line up with TRBD1. This TCR came from a young woman with Graves' hyperthyroidism. What was sequenced was blood. The CDR3 DNA follows: TGTGCCAGCAGCCCGACAGGGGATTGGACTGAAGCTTTCTTT. It yields the protein CASSPTGDWTEAFF.